Reported below is one T cell receptor (beta chain). V was cut by 0 bases and J by 1 base, with 7 bases left in between. CDR1 and CDR2 from the germline V gene are SGHDN and FVKESK. The CDR3 length is 15 residues. This entry belongs to a study of identifying expanded T cells in peripheral blood. Healthy donors had no documented immune events, such as infections, while sampled. Repertoires were generated with immunoSEQ multiplex PCR, while TCRdb's copy carries only in-frame clones and drops some. This table has 70,000 or so clones, 90% appearing once. The source is a person aged 18 to 75 in good health. V usage is TRBV14 and J usage is TRBJ1-3; D unresolved. The specimen was blood. The CDR3 DNA sequence: TGTGCCAGCAGCCAAGATCCCGGGTCTGGAAACACCATATATTTT. It translates to CASSQDPGSGNTIYF.